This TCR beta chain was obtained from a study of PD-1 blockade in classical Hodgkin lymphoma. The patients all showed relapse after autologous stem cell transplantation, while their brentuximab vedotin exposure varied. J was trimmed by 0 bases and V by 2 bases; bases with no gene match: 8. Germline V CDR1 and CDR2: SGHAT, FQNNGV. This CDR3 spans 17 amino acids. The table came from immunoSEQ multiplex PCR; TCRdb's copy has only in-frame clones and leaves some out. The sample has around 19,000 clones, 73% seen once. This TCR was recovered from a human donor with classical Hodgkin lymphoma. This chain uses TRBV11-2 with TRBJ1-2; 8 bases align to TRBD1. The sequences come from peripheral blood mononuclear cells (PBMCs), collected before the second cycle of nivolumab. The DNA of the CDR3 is TGTGCCAGCAGCTTACCGACAGGGGCGCTAGCTAACTATGGCTACACCTTC. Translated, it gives CASSLPTGALANYGYTF.